This TCR beta chain was profiled in a study of Graves' ophthalmopathy and Graves' hyperthyroidism. Turning to the study itself: The collection of peripheral blood took place at initial diagnosis, before any treatment.

The CDR3 extends over 13 amino acids. Trimming cost V 6 bases and J 7 bases, with 15 bases left between them. Germline loops: CDR1 DFQATT, CDR2 SNEGSKA (reference sequence). Diagnostic conclusions were grounded in clinical symptoms, serum thyroxine, TRAb, thyroid ultrasound and orbital computed tomography. This clonotype was recorded at least ten times. Amplified material comprised TCR beta CDR3 regions derived from RNA transcripts. First-round RT-PCR employed HTBI primers, with a second-round multiplex PCR after it. MiXCR, run by TCRdb on the multiplex PCR reads, gives a single entry per CDR3 protein. The profile shows hundreds of thousands of distinct CDR3 sequences, around 21% of them singletons.

This clonotype was obtained from a woman in her late teens or twenties with stable Graves' hyperthyroidism. The chain is built from TRBV20-1 and TRBJ2-2; D is unresolved. The sequencing input was peripheral blood. As DNA, the CDR3 is TGCAGTGCATGGCACCCGGATATCGGGGAGCTGTTTTTT. This codes for CSAWHPDIGELFF.